This TCR beta chain was found in a study of blood T cell repertoires in COVID-19. Study summary: The cDNA or gDNA used as material had been derived from T cells, B-cell-depleted T cells, or PBMCs.

Some clones are missing from TCRdb's copy, which holds only in-frame ones; the method was immunoSEQ multiplex PCR. This sample has a few hundred thousand clones, with roughly 85% found just once. CDR3 length equals 15 residues. Trimming removed 6 bases at V and 4 bases at J, with 17 bases between. Germline V gene data show CDR1 as LGHDT and CDR2 as YNNKEL (reference sequence). The source of this sequence is a woman younger than 30 with acute or convalescent COVID-19. What was sequenced was peripheral blood. V gene TRBV3-1 (or the pseudogene TRBV3-2) combines with J gene TRBJ2-3; D is possibly TRBD2 (7 bases). The CDR3, as DNA: TGTGCCAGCAGTGAGGGGGTAGCGGGTGCAGATACGCAGTATTTT. Residues: CASSEGVAGADTQYF.